A selection of T cell receptor beta chains follows, all from one sample in a study of PD-1 blockade in classical Hodgkin lymphoma. Some clones are missing from TCRdb's copy, which holds only in-frame ones; the method was immunoSEQ multiplex PCR. The table shows about 90,000 clones, with nearly 90% occurring only once. The specimen was peripheral blood mononuclear cells (PBMCs), collected before the second cycle of nivolumab. These receptors came from a human donor with classical Hodgkin lymphoma. Each CDR3 is given with its conserved first and last residue. Fields, in order: J gene, D gene, V gene, CDR3 protein, CDR3 DNA. A D gene is named only where the DNA matches it firmly.

j_gene: TRBJ2-3
d_gene: TRBD1
v_gene: TRBV7-2
CDR3aa: CASSFGTALGADTQYF
CDR3nt: TGTGCCAGCAGCTTTGGGACAGCCCTTGGGGCAGATACGCAGTATTTT

j_gene: TRBJ1-1
d_gene: NA
v_gene: TRBV6-1
CDR3aa: CASRTGRAEAFF
CDR3nt: TGTGCCAGCAGAACAGGGAGGGCTGAAGCTTTCTTT

j_gene: TRBJ2-5
d_gene: NA
v_gene: TRBV29-1
CDR3aa: CSVAGTEETQYF
CDR3nt: TGCAGCGTGGCGGGGACAGAGGAGACCCAGTACTTC

j_gene: TRBJ1-2
d_gene: TRBD1
v_gene: TRBV7-9
CDR3aa: CASGNRGQIIYGYTF
CDR3nt: TGTGCCAGCGGCAACAGGGGGCAGATTATCTATGGCTACACCTTC

j_gene: TRBJ2-5
d_gene: TRBD1
v_gene: TRBV4-1
CDR3aa: CASKRTGGGETQYF
CDR3nt: TGCGCCAGCAAAAGGACAGGGGGCGGCGAGACCCAGTACTTC

j_gene: TRBJ2-3
d_gene: TRBD1
v_gene: TRBV2
CDR3aa: CASSDTGGADTQYF
CDR3nt: TGTGCCAGCAGCGATACAGGGGGCGCAGATACGCAGTATTTT

j_gene: TRBJ2-1
d_gene: TRBD2
v_gene: TRBV28
CDR3aa: CASSLIAGEDNEQFF
CDR3nt: TGTGCCAGCAGTTTAATAGCGGGGGAAGACAATGAGCAGTTCTTC

j_gene: TRBJ2-2
d_gene: NA
v_gene: TRBV5-4
CDR3aa: CASSFKTEAGELFF
CDR3nt: TGTGCCAGCAGCTTTAAAACAGAGGCCGGGGAGCTGTTTTTT

j_gene: TRBJ2-7
d_gene: TRBD2
v_gene: TRBV6-5
CDR3aa: CASSVGSGRAYEQYF
CDR3nt: TGTGCCAGCAGTGTGGGGTCCGGGAGGGCCTACGAGCAGTACTTC

j_gene: TRBJ2-5
d_gene: TRBD2
v_gene: TRBV19
CDR3aa: CASSIGGVRRERRETQYF
CDR3nt: TGTGCCAGTAGTATAGGGGGGGTTCGGCGGGAGCGGAGGGAGACCCAGTACTTC

j_gene: TRBJ1-5
d_gene: TRBD1
v_gene: TRBV5-6
CDR3aa: CASIPAETGGQPQHF
CDR3nt: TGTGCCAGCATCCCGGCGGAAACAGGGGGTCAGCCCCAGCATTTT

j_gene: TRBJ1-2
d_gene: NA
v_gene: TRBV2
CDR3aa: CASSEWGSYTF
CDR3nt: TGTGCCAGCAGTGAATGGGGTTCCTACACCTTC

j_gene: TRBJ1-5
d_gene: NA
v_gene: TRBV30
CDR3aa: CAWSGQFQPQHF
CDR3nt: TGTGCCTGGAGTGGACAGTTTCAGCCCCAGCATTTT

j_gene: TRBJ2-1
d_gene: NA
v_gene: TRBV28
CDR3aa: CASSLEYEQFF
CDR3nt: TGTGCCAGCAGTTTAGAGTATGAGCAGTTCTTC

j_gene: TRBJ1-1
d_gene: TRBD1
v_gene: TRBV2
CDR3aa: CASRGLTGGAFF
CDR3nt: TGTGCCAGCAGAGGACTCACAGGGGGAGCTTTCTTT

j_gene: TRBJ1-1
d_gene: TRBD1
v_gene: TRBV6-5
CDR3aa: CASSQGQGAEAFF
CDR3nt: TGTGCCAGCAGCCAGGGACAGGGCGCTGAAGCTTTCTTT

j_gene: TRBJ2-1
d_gene: TRBD2
v_gene: TRBV6-6
CDR3aa: CASRQTSGGANEQFF
CDR3nt: TGTGCCAGCAGACAGACTAGCGGGGGGGCGAATGAGCAGTTCTTC

j_gene: TRBJ1-2
d_gene: NA
v_gene: TRBV13
CDR3aa: CASSSGGLYGYTF
CDR3nt: TGTGCCAGCAGCTCAGGTGGCCTCTATGGCTACACCTTC

j_gene: TRBJ2-2
d_gene: TRBD1
v_gene: TRBV5-1
CDR3aa: CASSKRTGGTGELFF
CDR3nt: TGCGCCAGCAGCAAACGGACAGGGGGCACCGGGGAGCTGTTTTTT

j_gene: TRBJ2-5
d_gene: NA
v_gene: TRBV21-1
CDR3aa: CASSKGGPGQKGTQYF
CDR3nt: TGTGCCAGCAGCAAAGGGGGACCGGGTCAAAAGGGGACCCAGTACTTC

j_gene: TRBJ2-5
d_gene: TRBD2
v_gene: TRBV7-7
CDR3aa: CASSASGGASETQYF
CDR3nt: TGTGCTAGCAGTGCTAGCGGGGGGGCCTCAGAGACCCAGTACTTC

j_gene: TRBJ2-7
d_gene: NA
v_gene: TRBV27
CDR3aa: CASSLGVQGLTFYEQYF
CDR3nt: TGTGCCAGCAGTTTAGGGGTACAAGGGCTAACCTTCTACGAGCAGTACTTC

j_gene: TRBJ2-7
d_gene: NA
v_gene: TRBV28
CDR3aa: CASSLTGSSYEQYF
CDR3nt: TGTGCCAGCAGTTTAACAGGGTCCTCCTACGAGCAGTACTTC

j_gene: TRBJ2-1
d_gene: TRBD1
v_gene: TRBV27
CDR3aa: CASSRDRGRENEQFF
CDR3nt: TGTGCCAGCAGCCGGGACAGGGGAAGGGAGAATGAGCAGTTCTTC

j_gene: TRBJ2-7
d_gene: NA
v_gene: TRBV5-6
CDR3aa: CASSLRGPYEQYF
CDR3nt: TGTGCCAGCAGCTTGAGGGGACCCTACGAGCAGTACTTC

j_gene: TRBJ2-7
d_gene: TRBD2
v_gene: TRBV7-2
CDR3aa: CASSLDLAGRDEQYF
CDR3nt: TGTGCCAGCAGCTTAGACCTAGCGGGACGCGACGAGCAGTACTTC

j_gene: TRBJ2-7
d_gene: TRBD1
v_gene: TRBV9
CDR3aa: CASSRTGAAYEQYF
CDR3nt: TGTGCCAGCAGTAGAACAGGGGCGGCCTACGAGCAGTACTTC

j_gene: TRBJ1-1
d_gene: NA
v_gene: TRBV5-6
CDR3aa: CASSSEGSTEAFF
CDR3nt: TGTGCCAGCAGCTCCGAGGGGAGCACTGAAGCTTTCTTT